Listed here is a single TCR beta chain. It has no known antigen specificity. Base qualities are not provided; no much larger clone lies one nucleotide away. The data derive from a study of T cells after posttransplantation cyclophosphamide (TCRdb year 2016). About the investigation overall: T cell repertoire reconstitution was tracked by TRB sequencing after myeloablative bone marrow transplantation in which posttransplantation cyclophosphamide was used as GVHD prophylaxis. Public TRB sequences were searched against a database of over 3,600 sequences associated with responses to pathogens, tumor antigens, self-antigens and alloantigens. Blood from all 35 or so PTCy patients who had 1-year posttransplant specimens underwent TRB sequencing. Samples from 30 to 35 PTCy-treated patients, along with samples from roughly 16 of their related bone marrow donors, underwent antigen receptor sequencing. TRA and TRB clonality were tightly correlated in several samples, so subsequent TCR analyses focused on TRB only. In 3 patients, TRB sequencing was also performed on up to about 3 more blood samples taken 2 to 5.2 years after transplant, and in 4 patients, pretransplant blood was also TRB-sequenced. Study-wide findings and limitations: Across approximately 45 patients, recipient CMV seropositivity and CMV reactivation were highly associated with TRB clonality; PTCy diversity was similar to CNI/methotrexate controls. Donor-recipient similarity was low at 1-2 months but increased during the first year, and donor CD8+ memory clones often dominated later blood repertoires. The TRB repertoires of T cells infiltrating skin or GI tract showed only limited overlap with the TRB repertoires of T cells in blood.

On the day of marrow donation, related bone marrow donors gave peripheral blood samples. Viable CD3+CD4+ or CD3+CD8+ cells that were CCR7+CD45RA+CD45RO-CD95-CD27+CD28+ were classified as naive T cells. Peripheral blood and bone marrow mononuclear cells were isolated by Ficoll-Hypaque density centrifugation and were cryopreserved. CD4+ and CD8+ T cells, including naive and memory subsets, were sorted by FACS using a FACSAria II. Genomic DNA was used for TRB sequencing, which was performed with the immunoSEQ assay at survey resolution or with the hsTCRB kit. Regarding the original processing steps: The immunoSEQ software handled the initial read processing, while the LymphoSeq R package was used for the repertoire analyses. Clonality was computed as 1 minus normalized Shannon entropy, and a Gini coefficient was also calculated for each TRB dataset. Phenotypes of unsorted samples were inferred by mapping TRB sequences from sorted subsets of the recipient or donor onto the same recipient's unsorted samples. In its TCRdb copy, this immuneACCESS table keeps in-frame sequences only and misses some clones. Where compared with another copy, unresolved V genes explain less than half of these, and the others have no known cause. Clone size and the V and J calls come from that table; the DNA yielded D and trimming. The sample yields 10,000 to 13,000 clones; around 95% were counted once. The leading ten clones occupy about 0.32% of the sample.

Sequencing was carried out using naive CD8+ T cells sorted from PBMCs. This TCR was recovered from a man aged 25 to 40 in good health and a related stem cell transplant donor.

The DNA sequence reads TGCGCCAGCAGCTTGGAGCTTAGCGGGGGGGACACCGGGGAGCTGTTTTTT. This translates into CASSLELSGGDTGELFF. Here the chain combines TRBV5-1 and TRBJ2-2, and TRBD2 matches 11 of the central bases. The CDR3 covers 17 residues, taking in both the cysteine and the phenylalanine. Kept here is only the CDR3 DNA, which spans 51 bases and is read in frame from base 1. Via the germline V gene, CDR1 is SGHRS and CDR2 YFSETQ. The germline V end is reduced by 0 bases and the J end by 3 bases; junction bases left unmatched: 4.